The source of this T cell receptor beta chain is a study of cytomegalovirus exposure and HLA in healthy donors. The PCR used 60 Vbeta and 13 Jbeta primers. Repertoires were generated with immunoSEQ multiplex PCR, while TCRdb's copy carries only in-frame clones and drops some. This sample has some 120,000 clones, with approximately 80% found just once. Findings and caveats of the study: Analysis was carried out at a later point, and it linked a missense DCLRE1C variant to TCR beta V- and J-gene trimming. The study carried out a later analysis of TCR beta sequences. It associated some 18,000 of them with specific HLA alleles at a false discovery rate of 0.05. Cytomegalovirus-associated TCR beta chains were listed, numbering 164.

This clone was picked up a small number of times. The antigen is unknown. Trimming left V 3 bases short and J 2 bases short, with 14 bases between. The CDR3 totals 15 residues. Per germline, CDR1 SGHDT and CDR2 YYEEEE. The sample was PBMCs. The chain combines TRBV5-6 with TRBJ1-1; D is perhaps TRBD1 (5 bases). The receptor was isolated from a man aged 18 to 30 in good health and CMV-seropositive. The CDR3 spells CASSSMIRTNTEAFF. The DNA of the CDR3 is TGTGCCAGCAGCTCGATGATTCGGACAAACACTGAAGCTTTCTTT.